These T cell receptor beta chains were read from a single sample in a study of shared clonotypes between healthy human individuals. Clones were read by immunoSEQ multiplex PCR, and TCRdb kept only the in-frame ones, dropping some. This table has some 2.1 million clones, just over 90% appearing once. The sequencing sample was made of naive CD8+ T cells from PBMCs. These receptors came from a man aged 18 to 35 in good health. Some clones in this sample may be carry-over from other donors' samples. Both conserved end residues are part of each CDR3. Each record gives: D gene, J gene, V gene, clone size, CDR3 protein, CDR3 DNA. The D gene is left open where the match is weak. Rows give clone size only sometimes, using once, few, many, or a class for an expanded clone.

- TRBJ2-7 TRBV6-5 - CASSLAGLAYKQYF TGTGCCAGCAGTTTGGCGGGGCTGGCCTACAAGCAGTACTTC
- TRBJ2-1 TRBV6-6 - CASSYSYGAANEQFF TGTGCCAGCAGTTACTCCTATGGGGCAGCCAATGAGCAGTTCTTC
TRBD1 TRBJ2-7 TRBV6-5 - CASSYSLQGLHEQYF TGTGCCAGCAGTTACTCCCTACAGGGGTTACACGAGCAGTACTTC
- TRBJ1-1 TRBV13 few CASSLSLAGTEAFF TGTGCCAGCAGCTTAAGTTTGGCCGGCACTGAAGCTTTCTTT
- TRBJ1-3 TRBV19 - CASSWGHSGNTIYF TGTGCCAGTAGTTGGGGCCACTCTGGAAACACCATATATTTT
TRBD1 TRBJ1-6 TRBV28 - CASSRDRRNSPLHF TGTGCCAGCAGCAGGGACAGACGAAATTCACCCCTCCACTTT
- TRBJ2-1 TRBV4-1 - CASSQLRNYNEQFF TGCGCCAGCAGCCAACTAAGGAATTACAATGAGCAGTTCTTC
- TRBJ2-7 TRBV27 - CASSFIGGTGYEQYF TGTGCCAGCAGTTTTATTGGGGGAACGGGCTACGAGCAGTACTTC
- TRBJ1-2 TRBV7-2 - CASSPPGGYTF TGTGCCAGCAGCCCCCCGGGGGGCTACACCTTC
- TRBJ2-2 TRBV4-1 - CASSQVQGELFF TGCGCCAGCAGCCAAGTACAGGGGGAGCTGTTTTTT
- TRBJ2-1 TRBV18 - CASSPGPVGEQFF TGTGCCAGCTCACCGGGGCCCGTTGGTGAGCAGTTCTTC
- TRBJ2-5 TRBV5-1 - CASSMDGSQYF TGCGCCAGCAGCATGGACGGTTCCCAGTACTTC
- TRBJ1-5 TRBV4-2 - CASSQPSRQPQHF TGTGCCAGCAGCCAACCTAGTAGGCAGCCCCAGCATTTT
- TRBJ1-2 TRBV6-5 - CASQSGHNNYGYTF TGTGCCAGCCAATCGGGACACAATAACTATGGCTACACCTTC
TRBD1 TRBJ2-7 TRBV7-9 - CASSFRDRPYEQYF TGTGCCAGCAGCTTCCGGGACAGACCCTACGAGCAGTACTTC
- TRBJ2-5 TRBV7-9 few CASSLVGYQETQYF TGTGCCAGCAGCTTAGTAGGGTACCAAGAGACCCAGTACTTC
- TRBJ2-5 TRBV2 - CASSEYIGVETQYF TGTGCCAGCAGTGAATACATCGGGGTGGAGACCCAGTACTTC
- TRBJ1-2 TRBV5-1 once CASSLSRMGAAYGYTF TGCGCCAGCAGCTTGTCGAGAATGGGCGCCGCCTATGGCTACACCTTC
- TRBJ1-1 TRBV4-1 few CASSIPGGNTEAFF TGCGCCAGCAGCATACCCGGGGGGAACACTGAAGCTTTCTTT
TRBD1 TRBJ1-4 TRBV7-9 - CASSSRQGSTNEKLFF TGTGCCAGCAGCTCCCGACAGGGTTCAACTAATGAAAAACTGTTTTTT
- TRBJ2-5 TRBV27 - CASSLNYQETQYF TGTGCCAGCAGTCTAAATTACCAAGAGACCCAGTACTTC
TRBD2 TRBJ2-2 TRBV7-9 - CASVGTSGANTGELFF TGTGCCAGCGTCGGGACTAGCGGGGCGAACACCGGGGAGCTGTTTTTT
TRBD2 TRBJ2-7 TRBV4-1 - CASSQDWGTSGDSSYEQYF TGCGCCAGCAGCCAAGACTGGGGGACTAGCGGGGACAGCTCCTACGAGCAGTACTTC
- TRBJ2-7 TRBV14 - CASGTLGVNEQYF TGTGCCAGCGGGACTTTGGGAGTCAACGAGCAGTACTTC
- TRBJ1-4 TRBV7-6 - CASSSQTNEKLFF TGTGCCAGCAGCTCCCAAACTAATGAAAAACTGTTTTTT
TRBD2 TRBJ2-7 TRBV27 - CASSSGRGPEQYF TGTGCCAGCAGTAGCGGGAGAGGTCCCGAGCAGTACTTC
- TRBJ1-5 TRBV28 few CASMSQGLQPQHF TGTGCCAGCATGTCCCAGGGGTTGCAGCCCCAGCATTTT
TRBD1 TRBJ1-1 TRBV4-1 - CASSPGETGIPEAFF TGCGCCAGCAGCCCGGGCGAGACAGGGATCCCTGAAGCTTTCTTT
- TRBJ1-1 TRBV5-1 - CASSTQGITEAFF TGCGCCAGCAGCACTCAGGGGATAACTGAAGCTTTCTTT
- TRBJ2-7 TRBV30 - CAWREEYEQYF TGTGCCTGGAGGGAAGAATATGAGCAGTACTTC
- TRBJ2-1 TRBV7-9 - CASRSLGMSSYNEQFF TGTGCCAGCAGATCCCTCGGGATGAGCTCCTACAATGAGCAGTTCTTC
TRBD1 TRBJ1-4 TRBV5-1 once CASSPYGTGNEKLFF TGCGCCAGCAGCCCCTATGGGACAGGGAATGAAAAACTGTTTTTT
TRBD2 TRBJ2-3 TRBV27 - CASSAYAAGGADTQYF TGTGCCAGCAGTGCCTACGCTGCGGGAGGCGCAGATACGCAGTATTTT
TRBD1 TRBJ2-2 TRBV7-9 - CASSHLQTGGTGELFF TGTGCCAGCAGCCACCTCCAGACAGGGGGGACCGGGGAGCTGTTTTTT
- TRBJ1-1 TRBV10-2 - CASSPGTFTEAFF TGCGCCAGCAGCCCCGGGACTTTCACTGAAGCTTTCTTT
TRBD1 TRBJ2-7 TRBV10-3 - CAISDAGTGFGVNEQYF TGTGCCATCAGTGACGCCGGGACAGGGTTTGGGGTCAACGAGCAGTACTTC
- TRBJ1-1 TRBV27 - CASSYGGLNTEAFF TGTGCCAGCAGTTATGGGGGGTTGAACACTGAAGCTTTCTTT
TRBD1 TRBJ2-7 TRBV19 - CASSLQGSNEQYF TGTGCCAGTAGTCTACAGGGGAGCAACGAGCAGTACTTC
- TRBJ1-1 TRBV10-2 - CASSDPVGKNTEAFF TGCGCCAGCAGTGACCCGGTTGGGAAGAACACTGAAGCTTTCTTT
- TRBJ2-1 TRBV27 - CASSYAPPKYNEQFF TGTGCCAGCAGTTACGCGCCCCCGAAGTACAATGAGCAGTTCTTC
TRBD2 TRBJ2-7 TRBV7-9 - CASTGTSGGNEQYF TGTGCCAGCACGGGGACTAGCGGTGGTAACGAGCAGTACTTC
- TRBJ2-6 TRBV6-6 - CASSHGGTGANVLTF TGTGCCAGCAGCCACGGCGGCACTGGGGCCAACGTCCTGACTTTC
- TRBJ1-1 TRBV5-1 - CASSWDPRVIWDTEAFF TGCGCCAGCAGCTGGGACCCCCGGGTTATCTGGGACACTGAAGCTTTCTTT
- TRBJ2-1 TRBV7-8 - CASSLKRAYEQFF TGTGCCAGCAGCCTAAAGAGGGCATATGAGCAGTTCTTC
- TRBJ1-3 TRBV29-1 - CSTGPAEGNTIYF TGCAGCACCGGTCCCGCGGAAGGAAACACCATATATTTT
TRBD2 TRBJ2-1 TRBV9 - CASSVAGTSEYNEQFF TGTGCCAGCAGCGTAGCTGGGACTAGCGAGTACAATGAGCAGTTCTTC
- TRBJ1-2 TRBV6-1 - CASSERGLVLYGYTF TGTGCCAGCAGTGAAAGAGGGCTCGTTCTCTATGGCTACACCTTC
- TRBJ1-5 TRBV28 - CASSFRVGGQPQHF TGTGCCAGCAGTTTCCGGGTCGGGGGCCAGCCCCAGCATTTT
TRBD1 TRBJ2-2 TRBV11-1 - CASSPRQGNFWNTGELFF TGTGCCAGCAGTCCCAGACAGGGCAATTTTTGGAACACCGGGGAGCTGTTTTTT
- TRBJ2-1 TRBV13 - CASSPSGLSYNEQFF TGTGCCAGCAGCCCCTCGGGACTCTCCTACAATGAGCAGTTCTTC